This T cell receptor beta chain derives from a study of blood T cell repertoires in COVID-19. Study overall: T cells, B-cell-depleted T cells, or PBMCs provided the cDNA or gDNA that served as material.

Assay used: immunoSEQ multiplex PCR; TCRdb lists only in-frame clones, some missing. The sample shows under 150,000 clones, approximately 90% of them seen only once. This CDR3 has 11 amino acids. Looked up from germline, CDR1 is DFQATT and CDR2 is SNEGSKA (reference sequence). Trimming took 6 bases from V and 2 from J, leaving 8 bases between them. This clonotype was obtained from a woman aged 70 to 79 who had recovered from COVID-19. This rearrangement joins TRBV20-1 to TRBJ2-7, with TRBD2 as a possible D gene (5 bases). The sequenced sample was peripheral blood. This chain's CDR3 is CSAPGAYEQYF. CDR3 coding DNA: TGCAGTGCCCCCGGGGCCTACGAGCAGTACTTC.